The subject of this entry is one TCR beta chain. It has no known antigen specificity. It has no much larger one-base neighbor in the sample; base qualities were not kept. Other DNA sequences in this specimen translate into the identical CDR3. The data derive from a study of PD-1 blockade in classical Hodgkin lymphoma (dated by TCRdb to between 2020 and 2021). With respect to the entire study: To define a peripheral blood immune signature of response to PD-1 blockade in classical Hodgkin lymphoma, the study combined TCR beta sequencing with CyTOF. Study-level results and caveats: The study was restricted to a single clinical trial cohort, and the causes of repertoire differences, possibly disease activity or prior therapy, were left undefined. Baseline TCR diversity was reported as lower in newly diagnosed patients than in healthy donors, and lower still in relapsed/refractory patients.

The germline ends are 8 bases apart after V is trimmed by 0 bases and J by 1 base. Based on the germline V gene, the CDR1 and CDR2 sequences are SGDLS and YYNGEE. The CDR3 holds 15 amino acids from the cysteine to the phenylalanine. The read is trimmed to its CDR3 DNA, 45 bases read in frame from base 1. The label giving this sample's time point can be read as: newly diagnosed, previously untreated cHL patient sample. Using a Miltenyi CD4+ T cell isolation kit, CD4+ T cells were purified from thawed PBMCs through magnetic negative selection. As a comparison group for the relapsed/refractory trial patients, PBMCs from patients with newly diagnosed, previously untreated classical Hodgkin lymphoma were sequenced. Peripheral blood was collected in 8 mL Vacutainer Cell Preparation Tubes, from which PBMCs were isolated by centrifugation and then cryopreserved. Purified CD4+ and CD8+ fractions were prepared only for cases in which an additional PBMC sample was available. On LS columns in a quadroMACS separator, the magnetically labelled cells were depleted, and the flow-through was collected as the purified fraction.

The Qiagen DNeasy kit was used to extract genomic DNA from unsorted PBMCs and from the negatively selected CD4+ and CD8+ fractions. TCR beta CDR3 regions were amplified by immunoSEQ multiplex PCR using primers annealing to V and J segments. A synthetic immune receptor repertoire was used to minimize amplification bias, and any remaining bias was removed computationally after sequencing. As for the authors' bioinformatics: Custom Python scripts were used to quantify repertoire diversity as the Shannon entropy index. Unsorted, CD4+ and CD8+ repertoires were examined separately, except in combined analyses, for which CD4+ and CD8+ sequences were merged in silico. TCRdb's version of the immuneACCESS table is confined to in-frame rearrangements and falls short of the full clone set. An unresolved V gene accounts for under half of the shortfall where checked; the remainder is of unknown origin. Clonal size and the V and J genes are those of that table, whereas D and trimming came from the DNA. A total of some 30,000 clones appear in this sample, around 90% of them only once. Of the sample, 0.95% to 1.5% is held by the ten largest clones.

The chain was built from TRBV9 and TRBJ2-1; the D gene is perhaps TRBD2, on 5 matching bases. Sequences were obtained from CD4+ T cells from blood. This clonotype was sampled from a human donor with classical Hodgkin lymphoma. The DNA sequence follows: TGTGCCAGCAGCGTAGCTGAGGGTTCCTACAATGAGCAGTTCTTC. It is translated as CASSVAEGSYNEQFF.